This T cell receptor (beta chain) appears in the sequencing data of a study of shared clonotypes between healthy human individuals. Germline V gene sequence: CDR1 MNHNY, CDR2 SVGAGI (reference sequence). The CDR3 is 12 amino acids. Trimming removed 5 bases from V and 5 bases from J, with 9 bases in between. Selected positively for CCR7 and CD45RO-negative, naive CD8 cells excluded terminally differentiated effector memory CD45RA+ cells. Free of recent acute infections or vaccinations, the donors were healthy HIV-negative adults. The study drew all its donors from Caucasian adults living in Nashville, Tennessee. An even split of each subset's genomic DNA across several immunoSEQ plates was performed. Produced via immunoSEQ multiplex PCR; TCRdb's table is partial and in-frame only. Of roughly 810,000 clones listed, 90% to 98% were seen once; the top ten hold less than 0.3%.

Sequenced input: naive CD8+ T cells sorted from blood. This clonotype was obtained from a man in his thirties or forties in good health. The chain recombines TRBV6-6 with TRBJ2-5; no reliable D call. In nucleotides, the CDR3 is TGTGCCAGCAGTACCGGACGGGAGACCCAGTACTTC. Its translation is CASSTGRETQYF.